The 27 T cell receptor beta chains in this list originate from one sample, sequenced in a study of regulatory T cells in long-lasting Graves disease. The time point denotes: persistent/refractory GD, antithyroid drugs over 5 years with positive TRAb. Extracted RNA from PBMCs served as the source of the TCR library. Relying on iRepertoire HTBI primers and Arm-PCR of CDR3 regions, the team built TCR beta libraries. Via MiXCR, TCRdb re-called the multiplex PCR reads, giving one row per CDR3 protein. Among around 340,000 distinct CDR3 sequences listed, roughly 21% were seen once. The sequencing here drew on peripheral blood mononuclear cells (PBMCs), taken when the disease was refractory, from a patient treated with antithyroid drugs. Receptors were obtained from a female donor with Graves disease.

The chain carries TRBV6-1 and TRBJ2-2, with TRBD2 matching over 9 bases. The J segment lost 0 bases and the V segment lost 9 bases, leaving 14 bases of the junction unmatched. Germline loops: CDR1 MNHNS, CDR2 SASEGT. This CDR3 is built from 18 residues. In DNA form, the CDR3 reads TGTGCCAGTCGGGGAGGGTCGGGCGGGAGGGCGAACACCGGGGAGCTGTTTTTT. It yields the protein CASRGGSGGRANTGELFF.

The rearrangement links TRBV4-3 to TRBJ1-3; 8 nucleotides match TRBD1. The CDR3 sequence is 16 residues long. Germline CDR1 reads LGHNA; CDR2 reads YSLEER. V gave up 4 bases and J gave up 0 bases; unmatched junction bases: 5. As DNA, the CDR3 is TGCGCCAGCAGCCCGGGGACAGGCCTCTCTGGAAACACCATATATTTT. Protein sequence: CASSPGTGLSGNTIYF.

The chain recombines TRBV27 with TRBJ2-1; D is unclear. Trimming removed 3 bases from V and 5 bases from J, with 11 bases in between. Germline V gives CDR1 MNHEY, CDR2 SMNVEV (reference sequence). This CDR3 region has 14 residues. The CDR3, as DNA: TGTGCCAGCAGTTTCCTTGGGCCTCACAATGAGCAGTTCTTC. It specifies CASSFLGPHNEQFF.

The gene calls are TRBV5-1 and TRBJ1-1; D might be TRBD1 (5 bases). The germline V gene encodes CDR1 SGHRS and CDR2 YFSETQ. Trimming took off 0 bases at V and 8 bases at J, with 14 bases between the two ends. CDR3 length equals 14 residues. The CDR3 nucleotides are TGCGCCAGCAGCTTGGGGGGGACCTCAGGGGAAGCTTTCTTT. This translates into CASSLGGTSGEAFF.

This clonotype turned up a few times. V gene TRBV20-1 combines with J gene TRBJ1-4; D is unclear. The CDR3 contains 14 residues. Per the germline V gene, CDR1 is DFQATT and CDR2 is SNEGSKA (reference sequence). V lost 3 bases to trimming and J lost 7 bases, with 15 bases between them. The DNA for the CDR3 is TGCAGTGCTAGGGGAGGATTTGAAAGTGAAAAACTGTTTTTT. Its protein is CSARGGFESEKLFF.

The rearrangement uses TRBV12-3 or TRBV12-4 and TRBJ1-6; 9 bases are a match to TRBD1. The CDR3 loop spans 16 amino acids. J gave up 5 bases and V 5 bases, and 7 bases lay outside the gene matches. This chain's CDR3 is CASSTTGGANNSPLHF. DNA for the CDR3: TGTGCCAGCAGTACAACAGGGGGCGCCAATAATTCACCCCTCCACTTT.

This clonotype was seen a few times. This chain connects TRBV30 to TRBJ2-7; D call uncertain. The CDR3 spans 13 residues. CDR1 and CDR2 from the germline V gene are GTSNPN and SVGIG (reference sequence). The V and J ends lost 0 bases and 3 bases respectively, with 9 bases between them. CDR3 amino acids: CAWSVSGFYEQYF. The CDR3 DNA follows: TGTGCCTGGAGTGTATCCGGGTTCTACGAGCAGTACTTC. Drawing the rest from reference TRBV30 and TRBJ2-7, the complete variable domain is SQTIHQWPATLVQPVGSPLSLECTVEGTSNPNLYWYRQAAGRGLQLLFYSVGIGQISSEVPQNLSASRPQDRQFILSSKKLLLSDSGFYLCAWSVSGFYEQYFGPGTRLTVT.

The chain has TRBV20-1 and TRBJ2-7; TRBD2 might be the D (5 bases). V was pared by 6 bases and J by 5 bases, with 20 bases between. In germline, CDR1 is DFQATT, CDR2 SNEGSKA (reference sequence). This CDR3 is 14 amino acids long. The CDR3, as DNA: TGCAGTGCGGCCCCGGGCGGATACGGGGACGAGCAGTACTTC. The encoded protein is CSAAPGGYGDEQYF.

This clonotype has more than one count but fewer than ten. The chain is built from TRBV7-9 and TRBJ2-5; 8 bases are shared with TRBD2. Germline values: CDR1 SEHNR, CDR2 FQNEAQ (reference sequence). The CDR3 is 15 amino acids. The junction had 8 bases not matched to a gene; V was cut back by 5 bases and J by 3 bases. The DNA for the CDR3 is TGTGCCAGCAGCGTGACCGGGACTAGGGAAGAGACCCAGTACTTC. It encodes CASSVTGTREETQYF.

V and J are TRBV2 and TRBJ2-3, with D perhaps being TRBD1 or TRBD2 (5 bases each). This CDR3 has 12 residues. CDR1 and CDR2 from the germline V gene are SNHLY and FYNNEI. V was clipped by 6 bases and J by 10 bases, with 14 bases between them. The DNA for the CDR3 is TGTGCCAGCAGCTCTACAAGGGGAGCGCAGTATTTT. Protein product: CASSSTRGAQYF.

This clonotype has at least ten counts. This chain connects TRBV19 to TRBJ2-7, with TRBD2 identical over 8 bases. From germline, CDR1 is LNHDA and CDR2 SQIVND (reference sequence). There are 15 residues in the CDR3. The junction had 13 bases not matched to a gene; V was cut back by 6 bases and J by 6 bases. CDR3 sequence reads: CASRRTSGPPGEQYF. CDR3 in DNA: TGTGCCAGTAGACGAACTAGCGGACCTCCGGGCGAGCAGTACTTC.

The chain recombines TRBV18 with TRBJ2-3; 10 bases line up with TRBD1. The CDR3 sequence is 15 residues long. Germline V gives CDR1 KGHSH, CDR2 LQKENI. J was trimmed by 4 bases and V by 6 bases; bases with no gene match: 7. CDR3 sequence (DNA): TGTGCCAGCTCCCGGGGACAGGGGAACGCAGATACGCAGTATTTT. Its translation is CASSRGQGNADTQYF.

This clonotype was observed many times. The chain uses TRBV29-1 and TRBJ2-7, with D uncertain. Germline V gene sequence: CDR1 SQVTM, CDR2 ANQGSEA. The length of the CDR3 is 12 residues. Trimming took 2 bases from V and 2 from J, leaving 7 bases between them. The chain's CDR3 is CSVENPPYEQYF. The CDR3 nucleotides read TGCAGCGTTGAAAATCCCCCCTACGAGCAGTACTTC.

This rearrangement joins TRBV5-1 to TRBJ1-2; D is unresolved. V was shortened by 0 bases and J by 6 bases, with 12 bases between the two germline ends. This CDR3 region has 14 residues. CDR1 SGHRS and CDR2 YFSETQ come from the germline V gene. Here the CDR3 reads CASSLGFAADGYTF. CDR3 DNA sequence: TGCGCCAGCAGCTTGGGGTTCGCCGCGGATGGCTACACCTTC.

Ten or more counts support this clonotype. V is TRBV3-1 and J is TRBJ1-2; D is undetermined. The CDR3 has 12 residues. From germline, CDR1 is LGHDT and CDR2 YNNKEL (reference sequence). With 3 bases removed from V and 5 bases from J, the gap between germline ends came to 7 bases. The CDR3 here is CASSQSYYGYTF. In DNA form, the CDR3 reads TGTGCCAGCAGCCAGAGCTATTATGGCTACACCTTC.

The rearrangement joins TRBV20-1 to TRBJ2-5, with D perhaps being TRBD1 or TRBD2 (5 bases each). The CDR3 sequence is 11 residues long. Germline V lookup: CDR1 DFQATT, CDR2 SNEGSKA (reference sequence). V was cut by 3 bases and J by 5 bases, with 7 bases left in between. Written as DNA, the CDR3 is TGCAGTGCTAGTTGGGGGGAGACCCAGTACTTC. This sequence encodes CSASWGETQYF.

Of note for this clonotype: A single base separates this from a much larger clone, so it may be a read error. The V gene is TRBV5-1, the J gene TRBJ1-4, with TRBD1 matching over 7 bases. CDR1 SGHRS and CDR2 YFSETQ come from the germline V gene. CDR3 length equals 15 residues. This CDR3 reads CASSLGDRDNEELFF. The CDR3 coding sequence is TGCGCCAGCAGCCTGGGGGACAGAGACAATGAAGAACTGTTTTTT.

The J gene is TRBJ1-2, the V gene TRBV5-1; D may be TRBD1 (6 bases). CDR1 is SGHRS, CDR2 YFSETQ, per germline. This CDR3 spans 15 amino acids. Between the trimmed V and J ends, which lost 0 bases and 3 bases, there was a span of 12 bases. Here the CDR3 DNA reads TGCGCCAGCAGCTTGGTAGCAGGGGAGGACTATGGCTACACCTTC. Translated: CASSLVAGEDYGYTF.

This clonotype was detected many times. The chain recombines TRBV2 with TRBJ2-2; D gene unclear. The CDR3 loop spans 12 amino acids. V lost 5 bases and J lost 7, with 8 bases in between. Germline loops: CDR1 SNHLY, CDR2 FYNNEI. The CDR3 protein is CASSRDYGELFF. The CDR3 bases are TGTGCCAGCAGTAGGGATTACGGGGAGCTGTTTTTT.

This clonotype was recorded at least ten times. The chain links TRBV12-3 or TRBV12-4 to TRBJ1-1; D unresolved. The CDR3 spans 13 residues. Deletions cut 3 bases from V and 1 base from J, with 6 bases between. The CDR3 bases are TGTGCCAGCAGTTTCGGCAGGAACACTGAAGCTTTCTTT. Its protein is CASSFGRNTEAFF.

This clonotype was found many times. The gene calls are TRBV6-1 and TRBJ1-2, with D possibly matching TRBD1 (5 bases). V shed 6 bases and J shed 4 bases, with 18 bases lying between them. The CDR3 sequence is 15 residues long. The germline gives CDR1 MNHNS, CDR2 SASEGT. CDR3 coding DNA: TGTGCCAGCAGGAAGAGGGCCGCGGGGCTCTATGGCTACACCTTC. Translating gives CASRKRAAGLYGYTF.

The V gene is TRBV29-1, the J gene TRBJ2-1, with 15 bases identical to TRBD2. Trimming removed 3 bases from V and 7 bases from J; junction bases left unmatched: 4. Germline assignment: CDR1 SQVTM and CDR2 ANQGSEA. The length of the CDR3 is 15 residues. This chain's CDR3 is CSVEWTSGRGNEQFF. The CDR3 bases are TGCAGCGTTGAGTGGACTAGCGGGAGGGGTAATGAGCAGTTCTTC.

The genes are TRBV28 and TRBJ2-3; D possibly corresponds to TRBD2 (6 bases). This CDR3 has 17 amino acids. The germline CDR1 and CDR2 sequences are MDHEN and SYDVKM. Trimming took 1 base from V and 1 from J, leaving 15 bases between them. In DNA form, the CDR3 reads TGTGCCAGCAGTTTATTGGCGGGAAACCTCGGCACAGATACGCAGTATTTT. Amino acid sequence: CASSLLAGNLGTDTQYF.

This chain links TRBV20-1 with TRBJ1-5; 8 bases map to TRBD1. Germline-derived CDR1 and CDR2 are DFQATT and SNEGSKA (reference sequence). The V segment lost 3 bases and the J segment 3 bases; nucleotides outside the gene matches: 4. The CDR3 runs 14 residues. The CDR3 sequence is CSARGQAPNQPQHF. CDR3 in DNA: TGCAGTGCTAGGGGACAGGCCCCCAATCAGCCCCAGCATTTT.

A remark on this clonotype: One junction end does not reproduce the germline sequence, and a read error may be involved. The V and J genes are TRBV5-1 and TRBJ1-2, with a weak D call TRBD1 (6 bases). CDR3 length equals 15 residues. The germline V gene encodes CDR1 SGHRS and CDR2 YFSETQ. The CDR3 sequence: CASSLVDGTINGYTF. The CDR3 DNA is TGCGCCAGCAGCTTGGTGGATGGGACAATTAATGGCTACACCTTT.

As to this clonotype: Without the conserved terminal phenylalanine or tryptophan, this CDR3 likely stems from a read error. The rearrangement joins TRBV7-2 to TRBJ1-1; possible D gene TRBD1, 5 bases. Germline loops: CDR1 SGHTA, CDR2 FQGNSA. Trimming left V 5 bases short and J 4 bases short, with 14 bases between. The CDR3 consists of 14 residues. In DNA, the CDR3 is TGTGCCAGCAGCCGCAGTCCTGGGGGCACTGAAGCTTTCCTT. Translated: CASSRSPGGTEAFL.

The sample holds many counts of this clonotype. V is TRBV2 and J is TRBJ2-5, with TRBD1 matching 10 bases. The CDR3 length is 13 residues. CDR1 and CDR2 from the germline V gene are SNHLY and FYNNEI. The junction had 5 bases not matched to a gene; V was cut back by 9 bases and J by 4 bases. CDR3 residues: CASRGDRGETQYF. DNA of the CDR3: TGTGCCAGTCGCGGGGACAGGGGAGAGACCCAGTACTTC.